Below are 20 T cell receptor beta chains sequenced from a single sample in a study of blood T cell repertoires in COVID-19 (dated by TCRdb to about 2020). The library was generated by the immunoSEQ multiplex PCR assay. Entries here come from immuneACCESS through TCRdb and include only in-frame sequences with V and J called. Some clones fail to appear in such tables; in the studies checked, an unresolved V gene covers under half of the shortfall, and the cause of the remainder is unknown. This sample holds roughly 100,000 clones; roughly 90% were observed only once. Roughly 5.6% of the sample goes to the ten largest clones. The sequenced sample was peripheral blood. The receptors here all came from a human donor in a cohort sampled during active COVID-19.

The chain employs TRBV6-5 and TRBJ2-7; 7 nucleotides match TRBD2. The germline V gene has CDR1 MNHEY and CDR2 SVGAGI. The CDR3 length is 15 residues. V gave up 9 bases and J gave up 5 bases; unmatched junction bases: 16. The CDR3 region has the DNA TGTGCCAGTAGCCTTACAGTGGGGGGGAGAAACGAGCAGTACTTC. This gives the protein CASSLTVGGRNEQYF.

This clone was counted a single time. V and J are TRBV4-3 and TRBJ2-1, with 10 bases that match TRBD2. V lost 1 base to trimming and J lost 8 bases; unmatched junction nucleotides: 5. This CDR3 is 15 amino acids long. Germline assignment: CDR1 LGHNA and CDR2 YSLEER. The CDR3 loop is CASSQGLAGEHEQFF. CDR3 bases: TGCGCCAGCAGCCAAGGCCTAGCGGGAGAGCATGAGCAGTTCTTC.

This chain connects TRBV4-3 to TRBJ2-7; TRBD2 aligns across 7 bases. The CDR3 has 17 amino acids. Germline assignment: CDR1 LGHNA and CDR2 YSLEER. V lost 1 base, J lost 1 base, and 10 bases stayed unmatched. This chain's CDR3 is CASSQVLLAEGSYEQYF. In nucleotides, the CDR3 is TGCGCCAGCAGCCAAGTCCTCCTAGCGGAGGGGTCCTACGAGCAGTACTTC.

This chain uses TRBV24-1 with TRBJ2-2, with a possible D match to TRBD2 (6 bases). The V gene lost 6 bases and the J gene lost 2 bases, with 15 bases spanning the gap. Germline-derived CDR1 and CDR2 are KGHDR and SFDVKD. The length of the CDR3 is 16 residues. The CDR3 loop reads CATSRRRGFNTGELFF. In DNA, the CDR3 is TGTGCCACCAGTCGCCGTCGGGGGTTCAACACCGGGGAGCTGTTTTTT.

J is TRBJ2-4 and V is TRBV27; TRBD2 agrees at 12 bases. Trimming removed 4 bases from V and 4 bases from J; junction bases left unmatched: 11. This CDR3 has 18 amino acids. From germline, CDR1 is MNHEY and CDR2 SMNVEV (reference sequence). CDR3: CASSSLLAGGRTKNIQYF. For the CDR3, the DNA is TGTGCCAGCAGTTCACTACTAGCGGGGGGCCGAACTAAAAACATTCAGTACTTC.

J is TRBJ1-1 and V is TRBV29-1; D is uncertain. The CDR3 covers 14 residues. Trimming left V 2 bases short and J 5 bases short, with 15 bases between. The germline CDR1 and CDR2 sequences are SQVTM and ANQGSEA. The CDR3 bases are TGCAGCGTTGAATTCCCGGAGGTGTTGACTGAAGCTTTCTTT. Amino acids: CSVEFPEVLTEAFF.

V and J are TRBV4-3 and TRBJ1-1; tentative D call: TRBD1 (5 bases). Trimming shortened V by 4 bases and J by 1 base, and 10 bases separated the two germline ends. The germline V gene has CDR1 LGHNA and CDR2 YSLEER. The CDR3 loop spans 14 amino acids. DNA for the CDR3: TGCGCCAGCAGCCTTGGGAGGGGGAACACTGAAGCTTTCTTT. Amino acids: CASSLGRGNTEAFF.

V is TRBV9 and J is TRBJ2-1; 8 nucleotides align to TRBD1. Trimming removed 0 bases from V and 10 bases from J; junction bases left unmatched: 6. Germline V gene sequence: CDR1 SGDLS, CDR2 YYNGEE. There are 14 residues in the CDR3. As DNA, the CDR3 is TGTGCCAGCAGCGTAGACCAGGGGGCTAACGAGCAGTTCTTC. Its protein product is CASSVDQGANEQFF.

The gene calls are TRBV7-9 and TRBJ2-5, with 8 bases lining up with TRBD1. The CDR3 runs 19 residues. J was trimmed by 2 bases and V by 2 bases; bases with no gene match: 16. CDR1 is SEHNR, CDR2 FQNEAQ, per germline (reference sequence). The CDR3 DNA follows: TGTGCCAGCAGCTTAATTATGCCAGAAACAGGGGGAGGACAAGAGACCCAGTACTTC. It encodes CASSLIMPETGGGQETQYF.

The chain joins TRBV4-2 to TRBJ1-1; no reliable D call. The V end was cut by 0 bases, the J end by 6 bases, with 11 bases between. CDR1 is LGHNA, CDR2 YNFKEQ, per germline. This CDR3 is built from 14 residues. CDR3 sequence reads: CASSQDYSGAEAFF. In DNA form, the CDR3 reads TGTGCCAGCAGCCAAGATTATTCGGGAGCTGAAGCTTTCTTT.

The chain recombines TRBV18 with TRBJ1-5, with 8 positions matching TRBD1. The CDR3 is 14 residues long. Germline assignment: CDR1 KGHSH and CDR2 LQKENI. V shed 6 bases, J shed 7 bases, and the junction held 8 bases outside the gene matches. The CDR3, as DNA: TGTGCCAGCTCCCTCGGACAGGGCCAGCAGCCCCAGCATTTT. Its protein product is CASSLGQGQQPQHF.

In nucleotides, the CDR3 is TGTGCCAGCAGTATCCGGGGACAGGGCAGTTCAGATACGCAGTATTTT. Its translation: CASSIRGQGSSDTQYF. The chain recombines TRBV6-2 or TRBV6-3 with TRBJ2-3, with TRBD1 identical over 9 bases. This CDR3 comprises 16 residues. Germline V gene sequence: CDR1 MNHEY, CDR2 SVGEGT. Unmatched junction bases numbered 10, after V lost 5 bases and J lost 4 bases.

The chain uses TRBV5-6 and TRBJ2-1; D unclear. The CDR3 totals 12 residues. Germline assignment: CDR1 SGHDT and CDR2 YYEEEE. V shed 0 bases and J shed 9 bases, with 7 bases lying between them. The DNA for the CDR3 is TGTGCCAGCAGCTTGGTCTCCTTTGAGCAGTTCTTC. This gives the protein CASSLVSFEQFF. The complete variable domain, with remaining parts taken from reference TRBV5-6 and TRBJ2-1, reads DAGVTQSPTHLIKTRGQQVTLRCSPKSGHDTVSWYQQALGQGPQFIFQYYEEEERQRGNFPDRFSGHQFPNYSSELNVNALLLGDSALYLCASSLVSFEQFFGPGTRLTVL.

The chain links TRBV11-2 to TRBJ2-5; 7 nucleotides match TRBD1. This CDR3 is built from 16 residues. Trimming took 4 bases from V and 6 from J; bases not matched to a gene: 14. Germline V gives CDR1 SGHAT, CDR2 FQNNGV. As DNA, the CDR3 is TGTGCCAGCAGCTGGGTATACCGGGACAGAGGACAGACCCAGTACTTC. This translates into CASSWVYRDRGQTQYF.

The chain employs TRBV18 and TRBJ2-2, with 8 positions matching TRBD1. The CDR3 consists of 16 residues. V lost 0 bases, J lost 1 base, and 1 base stayed unmatched. In germline, CDR1 is KGHSH, CDR2 LQKENI. The CDR3 DNA reads TGTGCCAGCTCACCACCCGGGACAGGGAACACCGGGGAGCTGTTTTTT. Its translation: CASSPPGTGNTGELFF.

The J gene is TRBJ1-3, the V gene TRBV6-2 or TRBV6-3; a weak D match, TRBD1 (6 bases). Per the germline V gene, CDR1 is MNHEY and CDR2 is SVGEGT. The V end was cut by 4 bases, the J end by 2 bases, with 12 bases between. This CDR3 spans 15 amino acids. CDR3 protein: CASSFVRDTGNTIYF. CDR3 sequence (DNA): TGTGCCAGCAGTTTCGTCCGGGACACTGGAAACACCATATATTTT.

The chain uses TRBV7-2 and TRBJ1-2; TRBD1 is a possible D gene (5 bases). This CDR3 is 16 amino acids long. V was cut by 4 bases and J by 6 bases, with 21 bases left in between. Germline values: CDR1 SGHTA, CDR2 FQGNSA. In nucleotides, the CDR3 is TGTGCCAGCAGCTCCCCGGGGCGGGGAATAAGAAATGGCTACACCTTC. It is translated as CASSSPGRGIRNGYTF.

The chain links TRBV13 to TRBJ2-7, with 11 bases fitting TRBD1. There are 19 residues in the CDR3. Losses at the gene ends were 5 bases for V and 2 bases for J; bases not matched to a gene: 17. Germline CDR1 reads PRHDT; CDR2 reads FYEKMQ (reference sequence). CDR3 DNA sequence: TGTGCCAGCAGCCCAAAGGGGATCGGGACAGGGGGACTCCCCTACGAGCAGTACTTC. It yields the protein CASSPKGIGTGGLPYEQYF.

Concerning this clone itself: Other DNA sequences within the sample encode an identical CDR3. The J gene is TRBJ2-7, the V gene TRBV28; a possible D gene is TRBD1 (6 bases). The CDR3 runs to 12 residues. The V end was cut by 6 bases, the J end by 4 bases, with 10 bases between. CDR1 MDHEN and CDR2 SYDVKM come from the germline V gene. For the CDR3, the DNA is TGTGCCAGCAGCAGGACAGTTTACGAGCAGTACTTC. Amino acids: CASSRTVYEQYF. The whole variable domain, filled in from reference TRBV28 and TRBJ2-7, reads DVKVTQSSRYLVKRTGEKVFLECVQDMDHENMFWYRQDPGLGLRLIYFSYDVKMKEKGDIPEGYSVSREKKERFSLILESASTNQTSMYLCASSRTVYEQYFGPGTRLTVT.

This rearrangement joins TRBV7-9 to TRBJ2-5; no clear D. In germline, CDR1 is SEHNR, CDR2 FQNEAQ (reference sequence). The CDR3 runs 14 residues. V was pared by 1 base and J by 1 base, with 7 bases between. For the CDR3, the DNA is TGTGCCAGCAGCTTAGTGCAGGCCCAAGAGACCCAGTACTTC. It is translated as CASSLVQAQETQYF. The variable domain in full, with the rest retrieved from reference TRBV7-9 and TRBJ2-5, is DTGVSQNPRHKITKRGQNVTFRCDPISEHNRLYWYRQTLGQGPEFLTYFQNEAQLEKSRLLSDRFSAERPKGSFSTLEIQRTEQGDSAMYLCASSLVQAQETQYFGPGTRLLVL.